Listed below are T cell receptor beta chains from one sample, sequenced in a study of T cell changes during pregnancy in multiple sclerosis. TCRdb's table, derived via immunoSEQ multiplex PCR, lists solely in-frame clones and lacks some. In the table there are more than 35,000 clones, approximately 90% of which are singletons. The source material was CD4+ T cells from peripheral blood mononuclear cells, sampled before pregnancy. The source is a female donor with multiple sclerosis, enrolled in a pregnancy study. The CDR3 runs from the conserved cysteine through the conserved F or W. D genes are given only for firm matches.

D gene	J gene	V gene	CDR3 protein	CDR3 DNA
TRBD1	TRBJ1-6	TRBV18	CASSPEGAGSPLHF	TGTGCCAGCTCACCCGAGGGGGCAGGCTCACCCCTCCACTTT
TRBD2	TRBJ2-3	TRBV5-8	CASSHPGLAIDTQYF	TGTGCCAGCAGCCACCCGGGACTAGCTATAGATACGCAGTATTTT
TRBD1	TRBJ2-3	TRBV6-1	CASSGQGASTDTQYF	TGTGCCAGCAGTGGACAGGGGGCTAGCACAGATACGCAGTATTTT
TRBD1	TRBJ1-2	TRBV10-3	CAISEPRQGLNYGYTF	TGTGCCATCAGTGAGCCCAGACAGGGCCTCAACTATGGCTACACCTTC
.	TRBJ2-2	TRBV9	CASSPRSHTGELFF	TGTGCCAGCAGCCCCCGGTCGCACACCGGGGAGCTGTTTTTT
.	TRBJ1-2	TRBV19	CASSNDRNYGYTF	TGTGCCAGTAGTAACGACAGGAACTATGGCTACACCTTC
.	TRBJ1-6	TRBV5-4	CASRFTGLKNSPLHF	TGTGCCAGCAGGTTTACAGGGCTTAAAAATTCACCCCTCCACTTT
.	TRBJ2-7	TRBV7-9	CASSPRGFSSYEQYF	TGTGCCAGCAGCCCCCGGGGGTTCAGCTCCTACGAGCAGTACTTC
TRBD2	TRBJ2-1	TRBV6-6	CASSYSPRVAGGQFF	TGTGCCAGCAGTTACTCCCCCCGCGTTGCGGGGGGACAGTTCTTC
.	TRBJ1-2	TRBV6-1	CASRPGANYGYTF	TGTGCCAGCAGACCGGGAGCTAACTATGGCTACACCTTC
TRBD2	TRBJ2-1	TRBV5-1	CASSLRAGAYNEQFF	TGCGCCAGCAGCTTGAGGGCGGGGGCCTACAATGAGCAGTTCTTC